This TCR beta chain was documented in a study of T cell repertoires in cytomegalovirus infection (dated by TCRdb to between 2018 and 2021). Background for the entire study: Peptide stimulations targeted recently identified HLA-C-restricted CMV epitopes, whose presentation resists viral immunomodulation, together with well-studied HLA-B-restricted epitopes. Because public TCR beta signatures pointed to carriage of CMV infection together with the matching HLA type, the HLA type of each donor mattered for the analysis.

Sequencing used an Illumina HiSeq 1500. TCRdb's own reprocessing of the public reads used fastp at Q25 and MiXCR and kept productive beta chains. Merged by CDR3 protein, the rows form single entries marked with the most common genes and DNA. The sample profile shows about 470,000 distinct CDR3 sequences; 40% to 50% of them were found once. The top ten hold 43% of the sample. The treatment or condition label, read with the paper, signifies: in vitro stimulation with specific CMV peptide epitopes to enrich CMV-specific T cells. This clonotype came up many times. Its antigen is not yet known. Qualities for individual bases were not recorded, and no much larger clone is one base off. The paper's findings and limits, for the study overall: In the ex vivo response, HLA-C-restricted CMV-specific TCR beta clonotypes were dominant, and in two of eight donors the single most frequent clonotype came from this HLA-C-restricted group. In both this cohort and an independent roughly 360-donor cohort, the cumulative frequency of public TCR beta family members distinguished carriers of CMV infection plus the relevant HLA type.

The germline V and J ends show losses of 7 bases and 3 bases respectively, and no gene match explains 4 bases of the junction. The CDR3, from cysteine to phenylalanine, totals 14 residues. Only CDR3 DNA remains: 42 bases, in frame from the first base. The CDR1 and CDR2 encoded by the germline V gene are SGHTA and FQGNSA. The receptor was derived from a human donor in good health (CMV status not recorded). Some clones in this sample may be carry-over from other donors' samples. The chain is encoded by TRBV7-2 joined to TRBJ2-7; 12 nucleotides in the junction match TRBD2. The sequencing here drew on cultured PBMCs, taken from culture after CMV antigen stimulation. CDR3 loop: CASTRLAGDYEQYF. The bases are TGTGCCAGCACGCGACTAGCGGGGGACTACGAGCAGTACTTC.